Presented here are 15 T cell receptor beta chains from one specimen sequenced in a study of CD8 T cells in ankylosing spondylitis. TCRdb reanalysed the 5' RACE reads using MiXCR and keeps one entry per CDR3 protein. The sample lists hundreds of thousands of distinct CDR3 sequences, 8% to 11% occurring once. What was sequenced was blood, either unsorted or a sorted T cell fraction (not recorded which). The receptors were gathered from a male donor with ankylosing spondylitis or in good health (not recorded which).

This clonotype was detected a few times. CDR3 sequence: CSAPVADFSSYEQYF. CDR3 DNA: TGCAGTGCTCCAGTAGCAGACTTCAGCTCCTACGAGCAGTACTTC. This rearrangement joins TRBV20-1 to TRBJ2-7; no reliable D call. Germline CDR1 is DFQATT and CDR2 is SNEGSKA (reference sequence). V lost 5 bases to trimming and J lost 0 bases, with 17 bases between them. This CDR3 spans 15 amino acids.

V is TRBV27 and J is TRBJ2-2; D ambiguous. This CDR3 contains 13 residues. The ends were cut back, 0 bases at V and 6 bases at J, with 5 bases in the middle. CDR1 is MNHEY and CDR2 is SMNVEV in the germline V gene (reference sequence). CDR3: CASSLSGPGELFF. As DNA, the CDR3 is TGTGCCAGCAGTTTATCTGGGCCCGGGGAGCTGTTTTTT.

The sample holds many counts of this clonotype. The CDR3, as DNA: TGTGCCAGCAGCCGCCGGGACTTGCAAGAGACCCAGTACTTC. As protein: CASSRRDLQETQYF. V and J are TRBV13 and TRBJ2-5, with D perhaps matching TRBD2 (6 bases). Per the germline V gene, CDR1 is PRHDT and CDR2 is FYEKMQ (reference sequence). V gave up 5 bases and J gave up 2 bases, with 12 bases separating them. This CDR3 comprises 14 residues.

At least ten counts were recorded for this clonotype. J is TRBJ2-1 and V is TRBV7-9, with TRBD1 matching over 10 bases. Germline V CDR1 and CDR2: SEHNR, FQNEAQ (reference sequence). The CDR3 is made up of 15 amino acids. V was clipped by 3 bases and J by 8 bases; unmatched bases: 7. The CDR3 DNA is TGTGCCAGCAGCTTCGGGACAGGGGTGTCGGATGAGCAGTTCTTC. Translated: CASSFGTGVSDEQFF.

The chain employs TRBV12-3 or TRBV12-4 and TRBJ2-7; D is perhaps TRBD1 (5 bases). V lost 7 bases and J 4 bases, leaving 5 bases between the germline ends. The CDR3 runs to 10 residues. In DNA, the CDR3 is TGTGCCAGCAAGGGGTACGAGCAGTACTTC. Amino acids: CASKGYEQYF.

Many counts were recorded for this clonotype. The rearrangement links TRBV28 to TRBJ2-2; a possible D gene is TRBD1 (6 bases). The germline V and J ends were trimmed by 7 bases and 3 bases, with 12 bases remaining between them. The CDR3 is 14 residues long. Germline CDR1 MDHEN, CDR2 SYDVKM. The CDR3 spells CASMGARDTGELFF. The CDR3 nucleotides read TGTGCCAGCATGGGGGCCAGGGACACCGGGGAGCTGTTTTTT.

This clonotype was recorded many times. The rearrangement joins TRBV6-1 to TRBJ2-3; 7 bases map to TRBD2. The CDR3 runs 13 residues. V lost 8 bases and J lost 8; bases outside the gene matches: 10. Germline V gives CDR1 MNHNS, CDR2 SASEGT. In nucleotides, the CDR3 is TGTGCCAGCCTCGCACCGGGGGGTGGTACGCAGTATTTT. Encoded protein: CASLAPGGGTQYF.

This clonotype was seen at least ten times. This chain joins TRBV7-8 and TRBJ1-3, with no clear D. CDR3 length equals 13 residues. V was trimmed by 3 bases and J by 4 bases, leaving 7 bases between them. CDR1 is SGHVS and CDR2 is FQNEAQ in the germline V gene. CDR3 in amino acids: CASSLGSGNTIYF. Here the CDR3 DNA reads TGTGCCAGCAGCTTGGGGTCCGGAAACACCATATATTTT.

This clonotype was seen many times. The V call is TRBV5-6, the J call TRBJ2-2; 9 bases fit TRBD2. The CDR3 has 16 amino acids. Trimming at V came to 0 bases and at J to 6 bases, leaving 6 bases not matched to a gene. CDR1 is SGHDT, CDR2 YYEEEE, per germline. CDR3 sequence: CASSLGGTSYAGELFF. The CDR3, as DNA: TGTGCCAGCAGCTTGGGGGGGACTAGCTACGCCGGGGAGCTGTTTTTT.

This clonotype was counted ten times or more. The chain joins TRBV12-3 or TRBV12-4 to TRBJ1-1, with D uncertain. Trimming stripped 3 bases from V and 5 bases from J, with 10 bases between. The CDR3 length is 13 residues. The CDR3 sequence: CASSLEVQTEAFF. The CDR3 DNA reads TGTGCCAGCAGTTTGGAAGTTCAGACTGAAGCTTTCTTT.

This clonotype was detected only a few times. The chain employs TRBV9 and TRBJ2-3; D may be TRBD2 (6 bases). Germline V gene lookup returns CDR1 SGDLS and CDR2 YYNGEE. V shed 4 bases and J shed 4 bases, with 13 bases lying between them. This CDR3 spans 14 amino acids. The CDR3 is CASSPQTSSDTQYF. The CDR3, as DNA: TGTGCCAGCAGCCCCCAGACTAGTTCAGATACGCAGTATTTT.

In its sample, this clonotype was seen many times. The chain combines TRBV28 with TRBJ1-4, with 7 bases that match TRBD1. CDR1 and CDR2 from the germline V gene are MDHEN and SYDVKM. The CDR3 covers 12 residues. J lost 8 bases, V lost 8 bases, and 5 bases had no gene match. The CDR3 spells CASSRTGEKLFF. The CDR3, as DNA: TGTGCCAGCTCCAGGACAGGCGAAAAACTGTTTTTT.

V and J are TRBV27 and TRBJ2-1, with D maybe TRBD2 (6 bases). The CDR3 has 16 residues. CDR1 is MNHEY and CDR2 is SMNVEV in the germline V gene (reference sequence). V lost 5 bases to trimming and J lost 5 bases, with 19 bases between them. Here the CDR3 reads CASSPFSGTRHNEQFF. CDR3 in DNA: TGTGCCAGCAGTCCCTTCTCCGGGACTCGCCACAATGAGCAGTTCTTC.

This clonotype was seen a handful of times. The chain has TRBV5-1 and TRBJ2-5; D not certain. CDR1 and CDR2 from the germline V gene are SGHRS and YFSETQ. Trimming took 0 bases from V and 5 from J, leaving 11 bases between them. The CDR3 loop spans 14 amino acids. The CDR3 reads CASSLEVQRETQYF. The CDR3 bases are TGCGCCAGCAGCTTGGAGGTCCAGAGGGAGACCCAGTACTTC.

Written as DNA, the CDR3 is TGTGCCTGGAGTGTAGTAGCGGGGGGGTTGACAGATACGCAGTATTTT. Residues: CAWSVVAGGLTDTQYF. The rearrangement joins TRBV30 to TRBJ2-3; 11 nucleotides line up with TRBD2. The CDR3 runs 16 residues. With V trimmed by 0 bases and J by 3 bases, 5 bases remained unmatched. Looked up from germline, CDR1 is GTSNPN and CDR2 is SVGIG (reference sequence). Variable domain in full (rest from reference TRBV30 and TRBJ2-3): SQTIHQWPATLVQPVGSPLSLECTVEGTSNPNLYWYRQAAGRGLQLLFYSVGIGQISSEVPQNLSASRPQDRQFILSSKKLLLSDSGFYLCAWSVVAGGLTDTQYFGPGTRLTVL.